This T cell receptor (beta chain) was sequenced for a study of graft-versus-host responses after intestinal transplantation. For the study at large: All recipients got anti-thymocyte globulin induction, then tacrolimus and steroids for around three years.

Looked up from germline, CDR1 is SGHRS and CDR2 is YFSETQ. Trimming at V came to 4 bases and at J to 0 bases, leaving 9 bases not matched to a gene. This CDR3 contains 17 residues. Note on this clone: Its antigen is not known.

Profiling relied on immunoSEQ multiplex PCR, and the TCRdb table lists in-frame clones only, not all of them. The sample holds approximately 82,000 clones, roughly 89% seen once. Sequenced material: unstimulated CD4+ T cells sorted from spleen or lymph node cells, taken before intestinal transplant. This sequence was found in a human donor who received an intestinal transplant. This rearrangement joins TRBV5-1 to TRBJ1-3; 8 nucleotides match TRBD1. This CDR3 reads CASSERTGSLSGNTIYF. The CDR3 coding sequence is TGCGCCAGCAGCGAGCGGACAGGGAGTCTCTCTGGAAACACCATATATTTT.